Sequencing of this TCR beta chain was carried out in a study of cytomegalovirus exposure and HLA in healthy donors. Study at large: Of all 400 or so donors who were genotyped, about 80% belonged to the Caucasian-associated ancestry cluster.

The CDR3 covers 14 residues. CDR1 and CDR2 (germline): GTSNPN, SVGIG (reference sequence). As concerns this clone: Germline and junction disagree at one end, which may indicate a read error.

PCR involved 60 Vbeta and 13 Jbeta primers. TCRdb's copy holds only in-frame clones and misses some; the assay was immunoSEQ multiplex PCR. The table shows roughly 120,000 clones, with 77% occurring only once. The sequencing input was PBMCs. The chain uses TRBV30 and TRBJ2-7; the match to TRBD2 covers 7 bases. This clonotype was obtained from a middle-aged woman in good health and CMV-seropositive. Here the CDR3 DNA reads TGTGCCTGGAGTGTTAGTGGGAGGGCCTATGAGCAGTACTTC. Amino acids: CAWSVSGRAYEQYF.